This passage covers 14 T cell receptor beta chains from one sample sequenced in a study of OX40 agonist ivuxolimab in advanced cancers. Generated by immunoSEQ multiplex PCR, the TCRdb table keeps only in-frame clones and is missing some. The sample has roughly 80,000 clones, 85% seen once; the top ten hold about 0.66%. The specimen was CD4+ or CD8+ T cells sorted from blood, collected in a trial of the OX40 agonist ivuxolimab. Every receptor here comes from an adult with an advanced solid tumor such as melanoma, head and neck, liver or kidney cancer.

The gene calls are TRBV5-4 and TRBJ2-5; D remains unclear. Trimming took 2 bases from V and 2 from J, leaving 7 bases between them. The V gene's germline CDR1 is SGHNT and CDR2 YYREEE (reference sequence). There are 13 residues in the CDR3. The CDR3 spells CASSFWSQETQYF. For the CDR3, the DNA is TGTGCCAGCAGCTTCTGGAGTCAAGAGACCCAGTACTTC.

The chain employs TRBV6-5 and TRBJ1-1, with 8 nucleotides matching TRBD1. Trimming at V came to 7 bases and at J to 7 bases, leaving 14 bases not matched to a gene. This CDR3 comprises 15 residues. Germline V lookup: CDR1 MNHEY, CDR2 SVGAGI. The CDR3: CASTRLQGAGIEAFF. The CDR3 DNA reads as TGTGCCAGCACAAGACTTCAGGGGGCGGGTATTGAAGCTTTCTTT.

This chain joins TRBV19 and TRBJ1-5; possible D gene TRBD1, 5 bases. Trimming stripped 5 bases from V and 9 bases from J, with 20 bases between. Germline V gives CDR1 LNHDA, CDR2 SQIVND (reference sequence). The CDR3 extends over 15 amino acids. CDR3 DNA sequence: TGTGCCAGTAGTGGGGGGGACGGCCGGATTGGGCCCCAGCATTTT. It translates to CASSGGDGRIGPQHF. Filled out from reference TRBV19 and TRBJ1-5, the complete variable domain reads DGGITQSPKYLFRKEGQNVTLSCEQNLNHDAMYWYRQDPGQGLRLIYYSQIVNDFQKGDIAEGYSVSREKKESFPLTVTSAQKNPTAFYLCASSGGDGRIGPQHFGDGTRLSIL.

The chain links TRBV29-1 to TRBJ2-2, with TRBD1 as a possible D gene (6 bases). The germline V gene encodes CDR1 SQVTM and CDR2 ANQGSEA. V was pared by 6 bases and J by 1 base, with 18 bases between. The CDR3 length is 16 residues. The CDR3 here is CSVSRFTGLNTGELFF. The CDR3, as DNA: TGCAGCGTGTCTCGGTTTACAGGGCTGAACACCGGGGAGCTGTTTTTT.

The chain combines TRBV6-5 with TRBJ1-6; D is unclear. The CDR3 is made up of 14 amino acids. Trimming stripped 6 bases from V and 10 bases from J, with 16 bases between. CDR1 MNHEY and CDR2 SVGAGI come from the germline V gene. For the CDR3, the DNA is TGTGCCAGCAGACAAATCGGGAGCGACTCACCCCTCCACTTT. Amino acid sequence: CASRQIGSDSPLHF.

This chain connects TRBV6-5 to TRBJ2-7; D is possibly TRBD1 or TRBD2 (5 bases each). Trimming took off 3 bases at V and 7 bases at J, with 13 bases between the two ends. Germline values: CDR1 MNHEY, CDR2 SVGAGI. The CDR3 covers 13 residues. CDR3 sequence: CASSYFRDQEQYF. The CDR3 nucleotides read TGTGCCAGCAGTTATTTCCGGGACCAGGAGCAGTACTTC.

The genes are TRBV7-9 and TRBJ2-7; TRBD1 matches at 10 bases. Looked up from germline, CDR1 is SEHNR and CDR2 is FQNEAQ (reference sequence). CDR3 size: 14 residues. The V segment lost 5 bases and the J segment 5 bases; nucleotides outside the gene matches: 6. CDR3 amino acids: CASSGTTGGNEQYF. Here the CDR3 DNA reads TGTGCCAGCAGCGGGACGACAGGGGGCAACGAGCAGTACTTC.

The V call is TRBV20-1, the J call TRBJ1-2; TRBD1 might be the D (5 bases). The CDR3 extends over 11 amino acids. Trimming stripped 6 bases from V and 8 bases from J, with 13 bases between. Germline CDR1 reads DFQATT; CDR2 reads SNEGSKA (reference sequence). CDR3 bases: TGCAGTGCGTCCAGGGACGGGGGCTACACCTTC. Protein sequence: CSASRDGGYTF.

The J gene is TRBJ2-3, the V gene TRBV9; D gene uncertain. The CDR3 sequence is 16 residues long. V gave up 2 bases and J gave up 1 base, with 14 bases separating them. CDR1 and CDR2 from the germline V gene are SGDLS and YYNGEE. CDR3 nucleotide sequence: TGTGCCAGCAGCGTGGCGTACGGTCAGGGCACAGATACGCAGTATTTT. This gives the protein CASSVAYGQGTDTQYF.

This chain uses TRBV11-2 with TRBJ2-3, with D hard to call. The CDR3 is 14 residues long. Trimming took 1 base from V and 0 from J, leaving 5 bases between them. Per germline, CDR1 SGHAT and CDR2 FQNNGV. This chain's CDR3 is CASSLGQSTDTQYF. CDR3 nucleotides: TGTGCCAGCAGCTTAGGTCAGAGCACAGATACGCAGTATTTT.

The chain links TRBV6-6 to TRBJ1-1; D gene ambiguous. Germline V gives CDR1 MNHNY, CDR2 SVGAGI (reference sequence). V lost 4 bases and J 0 bases, leaving 12 bases between the germline ends. This CDR3 contains 15 residues. The DNA for the CDR3 is TGTGCCAGCAGTTTCGACCTATCACTGAACACTGAAGCTTTCTTT. Protein: CASSFDLSLNTEAFF.

The chain is built from TRBV11-1 and TRBJ2-2, with 9 bases that match TRBD2. Losses at the gene ends were 5 bases for V and 1 base for J; bases not matched to a gene: 2. The CDR3 is made up of 15 amino acids. Germline lookup yields CDR1 SGHAT and CDR2 FQDESV (reference sequence). The CDR3 coding sequence is TGTGCCAGCAGCCAGCGGGGGGTGAACACCGGGGAGCTGTTTTTT. Translation: CASSQRGVNTGELFF.

V is TRBV4-2 and J is TRBJ2-1; TRBD2 is a possible D gene (6 bases). CDR3 length equals 21 residues. Between the trimmed V and J ends, which lost 4 bases and 9 bases, there was a span of 37 bases. Germline V gene sequence: CDR1 LGHNA, CDR2 YNFKEQ. The CDR3 coding sequence is TGTGCCAGCAGCCCCCGACGACAACTGGCTAGCGCGGGTTCTCCGTCCGGTGAGCAGTTCTTC. Protein: CASSPRRQLASAGSPSGEQFF.

The chain uses TRBV14 and TRBJ1-6; 9 nucleotides line up with TRBD1. This CDR3 contains 14 residues. Germline V gene sequence: CDR1 SGHDN, CDR2 FVKESK. The V gene end was trimmed by 5 bases and the J gene end by 8 bases; junction bases not matched to a gene: 4. As DNA, the CDR3 is TGTGCCAGCAGCTCCGGACAGGGGTATTCACCCCTCCACTTT. Translating it yields CASSSGQGYSPLHF.